These T cell receptor beta chains were read from a single sample in a study of TIL therapy for anti-PD-1-resistant metastatic lung cancer. Some clones are missing from TCRdb's copy, which holds only in-frame ones; the method was immunoSEQ multiplex PCR. The repertoire holds approximately 97,000 clones, less than 70% seen once, with roughly 9.8% in the top ten. Sequenced here: tumor tissue, sampled at baseline. The receptors originated from a person aged 25-80 years with non-small cell lung cancer. CDR3s include the opening cysteine and the closing phenylalanine or tryptophan. D genes are given only for firm matches. Part of the rows lack a size; the others show once, few, many or a class for expanded clones.

v_call,j_call,d_call,clone_size,cdr3_aa,cdr3_nt
TRBV19,TRBJ2-7,NA,NA,CASSITTGSYEQYF,TGTGCCAGTAGTATTACGACAGGCTCCTACGAGCAGTACTTC
TRBV3-1/TRBV3-2,TRBJ2-1,TRBD2,NA,CASRGEGAGGPFNEQFF,TGTGCCAGCAGAGGAGAGGGCGCGGGAGGGCCGTTCAATGAGCAGTTCTTC
TRBV7-2,TRBJ2-3,NA,NA,CASRPDSALTDTQYF,TGTGCCAGCAGACCCGACTCAGCCCTCACAGATACGCAGTATTTT
TRBV27,TRBJ2-7,TRBD2,NA,CASSFSGLAGGGQYF,TGTGCCAGCAGTTTTTCGGGACTAGCGGGAGGAGGGCAGTACTTC
TRBV5-1,TRBJ1-4,NA,NA,CASSLGDGATNEKLFF,TGCGCCAGCAGCTTGGGTGACGGCGCAACTAATGAAAAACTGTTTTTT
TRBV5-1,TRBJ2-1,TRBD2,NA,CASSLAGATNEQFF,TGCGCCAGCAGCTTAGCGGGAGCAACGAATGAGCAGTTCTTC
TRBV18,TRBJ2-7,TRBD2,NA,CASSQGLAGYEQYF,TGTGCCAGCTCTCAGGGGCTAGCGGGGTACGAGCAGTACTTC
TRBV28,TRBJ1-2,NA,NA,CASSSRANANYGYTF,TGTGCCAGCAGTTCCCGGGCCAATGCGAACTATGGCTACACCTTC
TRBV19,TRBJ2-1,NA,NA,CASSMRRQSSYNEQFF,TGTGCCAGTAGTATGAGGAGACAGAGCTCCTACAATGAGCAGTTCTTC
TRBV5-4,TRBJ2-1,TRBD2,NA,CASRTLAGDFNEQFF,TGTGCCAGCAGAACTCTAGCGGGAGACTTCAATGAGCAGTTCTTC
TRBV6-5,TRBJ1-3,NA,NA,CASSYSSGNTIYF,TGTGCCAGCAGTTACTCCTCTGGAAACACCATATATTTT
TRBV7-2,TRBJ2-1,TRBD2,few,CASSLASGGYNEQFF,TGTGCCAGCAGCTTAGCCAGCGGGGGATACAATGAGCAGTTCTTC
TRBV6-2/TRBV6-3,TRBJ2-5,TRBD2,NA,CASSYRSGAQETQYF,TGTGCCAGCAGTTACCGAAGCGGGGCCCAAGAGACCCAGTACTTC
TRBV5-1,TRBJ2-7,TRBD2,NA,CASSLGLAGEYEQYF,TGCGCCAGCAGCTTGGGACTAGCGGGGGAATACGAGCAGTACTTC
TRBV7-2,TRBJ1-3,NA,NA,CASSPGWGGNTIYF,TGTGCCAGCAGCCCCGGGTGGGGAGGAAACACCATATATTTT
TRBV4-1,TRBJ2-7,TRBD2,NA,CASSQGPSGTSYEQYF,TGCGCCAGCAGCCAAGGCCCTAGCGGGACCTCCTACGAGCAGTACTTC
TRBV9,TRBJ1-1,NA,NA,CASSERGFTEAFF,TGTGCCAGCAGCGAACGGGGTTTCACTGAAGCTTTCTTT
TRBV2,TRBJ2-7,NA,once,CASISETHYEQYF,TGTGCCAGCATTTCCGAGACCCACTACGAGCAGTACTTC
TRBV4-3,TRBJ1-6,NA,NA,CASSQGIGKSPLHF,TGCGCCAGCAGCCAAGGAATAGGAAAATCACCCCTCCACTTT
TRBV6-2/TRBV6-3,TRBJ1-2,TRBD1,NA,CASSYRDRGIYGYTF,TGTGCCAGCAGTTACCGGGACAGGGGGATCTATGGCTACACCTTC
TRBV6-2/TRBV6-3,TRBJ1-5,TRBD1,once,CASSAGTGGNQPQHF,TGTGCCAGCAGTGCGGGGACAGGGGGAAATCAGCCCCAGCATTTT
TRBV7-2,TRBJ2-1,NA,NA,CASSLTREQFF,TGTGCCAGCAGCTTAACCCGTGAGCAGTTCTTC